This T cell receptor beta chain was observed in a study of cytomegalovirus exposure and HLA in healthy donors. Study results and limitations: Clonal expansion, a later analysis showed, was greater in HLA-associated TCR beta chains than in equally common others.

Amplification used 60 Vbeta primers and 13 Jbeta primers. Assay used: immunoSEQ multiplex PCR; TCRdb lists only in-frame clones, some missing. This specimen shows 150,000 to 200,000 clones; the ten leading clones hold 1.3%. A remark on this clone: Its target is not known.

Specimen: PBMCs. This sequence originates from a woman aged 55-75 years in good health and CMV-seronegative.

DNA of the CDR3: TGTGCCAGCAGCCCCGGGACTAGCGGGGCAAATGAGCAGTTCTTC. It is translated as CASSPGTSGANEQFF. V gene TRBV7-3 combines with J gene TRBJ2-1, with 13 positions matching TRBD2. V shed 5 bases, J shed 7 bases, and the junction held 5 bases outside the gene matches. The CDR3 is 15 residues long. CDR1 is SGHTA, CDR2 FQGTGA, per germline.